Each of the 14 T cell receptor beta chains below was sequenced from the same sample in a study of blood T cells in healthy people across ages. The authors ran a second PCR of about 7 to 11 cycles using a sample-barcoded 5' primer and a J-beta primer mix. Each CDR3 protein gets one entry after TCRdb re-called the 5' RACE reads with MiXCR. The table has 1.5 million to 2 million distinct CDR3 sequences, approximately 50% seen once; the top ten hold over 2%. Input material: blood. The origin of the receptors is a woman aged 40 to 49 in good health.

This clonotype was detected a few times. The gene calls are TRBV5-1 and TRBJ2-3; D is ambiguous. The CDR3 length is 14 residues. Looked up from germline, CDR1 is SGHRS and CDR2 is YFSETQ. Deletions cut 2 bases from V and 4 bases from J, with 11 bases between. The CDR3 DNA follows: TGCGCCAGCAGCTTTATGAGAGTCGCAGATACGCAGTATTTT. This gives the protein CASSFMRVADTQYF.

This clonotype was counted only a few times. The chain joins TRBV7-2 to TRBJ2-1, with TRBD2 matching 8 bases. The CDR3 is 16 amino acids. V shed 3 bases and J 5 bases; nucleotides not matched to a gene: 9. Germline lookup yields CDR1 SGHTA and CDR2 FQGNSA. CDR3 in amino acids: CASSFLTGGRNNEQFF. DNA for the CDR3: TGTGCCAGCAGCTTTCTTACGGGAGGGCGAAACAATGAGCAGTTCTTC.

The rearrangement links TRBV5-1 to TRBJ2-3, with 7 positions matching TRBD1. V trimming: 5 bases; J trimming: 1 base; junction bases outside the gene matches: 7. The CDR3 has 15 amino acids. Germline V CDR1 and CDR2: SGHRS, YFSETQ. The CDR3 coding sequence is TGCGCCAGCAGAAACAGGGGATCCGGCACAGATACGCAGTATTTT. Translating it yields CASRNRGSGTDTQYF.

V and J are TRBV5-1 and TRBJ2-7; D is unclear. V was shortened by 2 bases and J by 2 bases, with 11 bases between the two germline ends. Germline V gene data show CDR1 as SGHRS and CDR2 as YFSETQ. CDR3 length: 14 amino acids. The CDR3 sequence is CASSLGRKTYEQYF. The CDR3 region has the DNA TGCGCCAGCAGCTTAGGACGGAAAACCTACGAGCAGTACTTC.

The table lists this clonotype with a count of one. The rearrangement uses TRBV4-3 and TRBJ2-1; D perhaps matches TRBD1 (6 bases). V lost 3 bases, J lost 4 bases, and 13 bases lay in between. This CDR3 is 15 amino acids long. Germline V lookup: CDR1 LGHNA, CDR2 YSLEER. The CDR3 sequence is CASSQLDSLYNEQFF. The DNA of the CDR3 is TGCGCCAGCAGCCAGTTGGACAGTCTTTACAATGAGCAGTTCTTC.

The CDR3 DNA sequence: TGTGCCAGCAGTCGACAGGCCCCGAGTGGCTACACCTTC. This codes for CASSRQAPSGYTF. The rearrangement links TRBV12-3 or TRBV12-4 to TRBJ1-2; tentatively, D is TRBD1 (6 bases). CDR3 length: 13 residues. V was cut by 5 bases and J by 7 bases, with 14 bases left in between.

This chain joins TRBV20-1 and TRBJ1-6, with D unclear. V lost 0 bases and J lost 7, with 10 bases in between. The CDR3 loop spans 14 amino acids. CDR1 is DFQATT, CDR2 SNEGSKA, per germline (reference sequence). The CDR3 DNA is TGCAGTGCTAGAGATGGGGTTCTAAATTCACCCCTCCACTTT. It codes for CSARDGVLNSPLHF.

This clonotype was counted a few times. The V and J genes are TRBV4-1 and TRBJ2-7; possible D gene TRBD1, 5 bases. The CDR3 totals 14 residues. Trimming left V 4 bases short and J 6 bases short, with 16 bases between. CDR1 and CDR2 from the germline V gene are MGHRA and YSYEKL. The CDR3 bases are TGCGCCAGCAGCCTATCCCAGGGTAGGGGCGAGCAGTACTTC. This sequence encodes CASSLSQGRGEQYF.

The table lists this clonotype with a few counts. V is TRBV11-1 and J is TRBJ2-7, with 9 bases aligning to TRBD2. The CDR3 is 16 amino acids. Germline V gives CDR1 SGHAT, CDR2 FQDESV (reference sequence). Losses at the gene ends were 5 bases for V and 2 bases for J; bases not matched to a gene: 10. CDR3 sequence reads: CASSPRRGGDPYEQYF. For the CDR3, the DNA is TGTGCCAGCAGCCCAAGGCGCGGGGGGGACCCCTACGAGCAGTACTTC.

V usage is TRBV6-1 and J usage is TRBJ2-1; 9 nucleotides line up with TRBD2. This CDR3 is built from 15 residues. Trimming removed 6 bases from V and 8 bases from J; junction bases left unmatched: 11. Germline V gene sequence: CDR1 MNHNS, CDR2 SASEGT. CDR3 loop: CASRISGGSSDEQFF. Here the CDR3 DNA reads TGTGCCAGCAGGATCAGCGGGGGGTCTAGTGATGAGCAGTTCTTC.

This clonotype has more than one count but fewer than ten. The chain recombines TRBV20-1 with TRBJ2-5; 9 bases align to TRBD2. The length of the CDR3 is 17 residues. Germline lookup yields CDR1 DFQATT and CDR2 SNEGSKA (reference sequence). Trimming removed 5 bases from V and 0 bases from J; junction bases left unmatched: 13. The CDR3 here is CSAPKASAGGYQETQYF. DNA of the CDR3: TGCAGTGCTCCGAAGGCGTCGGCGGGGGGGTACCAAGAGACCCAGTACTTC.

This clonotype was picked up a small number of times. The rearrangement joins TRBV6-1 to TRBJ2-7; D ambiguous. V was trimmed by 4 bases and J by 2 bases, leaving 9 bases between them. The CDR3 is 13 residues long. Germline-derived CDR1 and CDR2 are MNHNS and SASEGT. CDR3 in amino acids: CASSASSAYEQYF. The CDR3 DNA is TGTGCCAGCAGTGCGAGCAGCGCCTACGAGCAGTACTTC.

V and J are TRBV6-2 or TRBV6-3 and TRBJ1-2; maybe TRBD1 (5 bases). V dropped 6 bases and J dropped 6 bases, with 14 bases sitting between them. The CDR3 spans 13 residues. CDR1 and CDR2 (germline): MNHEY, SVGEGT. The CDR3 bases are TGTGCCAGCAGGGGGACGGTCCCTCATGGCTACACCTTC. This gives the protein CASRGTVPHGYTF.

The rearrangement uses TRBV28 and TRBJ2-1; D not certain. CDR3 length: 12 residues. Per germline, CDR1 MDHEN and CDR2 SYDVKM. Trimming cost V 3 bases and J 6 bases, with 6 bases left between them. The CDR3 DNA reads TGTGCCAGCAGTTTCTTTCCCAATGAGCAGTTCTTC. Its protein product is CASSFFPNEQFF.